This record covers a single T cell receptor beta chain. One end of the junction is discordant with germline, which a read error may explain. Germline lookup yields CDR1 MGHDK and CDR2 SYGVNS. The CDR3 runs to 11 residues. This record belongs to a study of CD8+ T cells in alopecia areata. Extraction and reverse transcription of RNA yielded cDNA as the sequencing template. Assay used: immunoSEQ multiplex PCR; TCRdb lists only in-frame clones, some missing. This table has about 190,000 clones, just under 65% appearing once. Sample treatment: oral pan-JAK inhibitor, 5-10 mg twice daily. Lesional scalp punch biopsies and peripheral blood came from alopecia areata patients. Starting from PBMCs, sorting isolated CD4+ and CD8+ T cells.

The sample was CD4+ T cells sorted from blood, taken between weeks 47 and 50, from a patient treated with tofacitinib. The TCR comes from a human donor with alopecia areata. This chain connects TRBV25-1 to TRBJ2-7; D might be TRBD2 (5 bases). CDR3 bases: TGTGCCAGCAGTGCCGGACTCATCCTGATCTTC. Translation gives CASSAGLILIF.